This T cell receptor beta chain was recovered during a study of T cell repertoires in cytomegalovirus infection. Across the study: Recently identified HLA-C-restricted CMV epitopes were among the peptides used.

TCRdb processed the reads anew with MiXCR; each CDR3 protein has one entry. The sample lists fewer than 900,000 distinct CDR3 sequences; 25% to 30% were seen once. Germline V gene sequence: CDR1 MGHRA, CDR2 YSYEKL. The germline V and J ends were trimmed by 0 bases and 6 bases, with 17 bases remaining between them. The CDR3 is made up of 16 amino acids. This clonotype was seen a few times. The antigen is unknown. V and J are TRBV4-1 and TRBJ1-2; D unclear. The source was cultured CD8+ T cells from PBMCs, collected from culture after CMV antigen stimulation. This TCR came from a human donor in good health (CMV status not recorded). Some clones in this sample may be carry-over from other donors' samples. This chain's CDR3 is CASSQESLWVEDGYTF. As DNA, the CDR3 is TGCGCCAGCAGCCAAGAAAGTTTATGGGTGGAGGATGGCTACACCTTC.